These 23 T cell receptor beta chains came from one sample sequenced in a study of T cell responses to AZD1222 COVID-19 vaccine. TCRdb's copy holds only in-frame clones and misses some; the assay was immunoSEQ multiplex PCR. The sample lists about 110,000 clones, about 94% occurring once. This sample comprised peripheral blood, obtained 28 days after the second AZD1222 dose. These TCRs come from an adult who received the AZD1222 COVID-19 vaccine.

This clone has only a few counts. The chain uses TRBV13 and TRBJ2-3; 9 positions match TRBD1. The J segment lost 7 bases and the V segment lost 5 bases, leaving 13 bases of the junction unmatched. CDR1 PRHDT and CDR2 FYEKMQ come from the germline V gene (reference sequence). The CDR3 consists of 16 residues. CDR3 sequence (DNA): TGTGCCAGCAGCCCGGGGACAGGGCTGGCAGCACATACGCAGTATTTT. Translating it yields CASSPGTGLAAHTQYF.

The gene calls are TRBV19 and TRBJ2-1; D might be TRBD1 or TRBD2, each matching 5 bases. V lost 1 base and J lost 9, with 19 bases in between. This CDR3 region has 16 residues. CDR1 and CDR2 from the germline V gene are LNHDA and SQIVND (reference sequence). This chain's CDR3 is CASSIGGPPGRGEQFF. CDR3 nucleotides: TGTGCCAGTAGTATAGGAGGACCCCCGGGAAGGGGTGAGCAGTTCTTC.

The rearrangement links TRBV9 to TRBJ1-2; D remains ambiguous. Trimming shortened V by 2 bases and J by 4 bases, and 3 bases separated the two germline ends. The CDR3 contains 11 residues. CDR1 is SGDLS and CDR2 is YYNGEE in the germline V gene. CDR3 nucleotides: TGTGCCAGCAGCGTCGGCTATGGCTACACCTTC. It translates to CASSVGYGYTF.

The chain couples TRBV19 to TRBJ1-5; no reliable D call. V lost 4 bases to trimming and J lost 14 bases, with 12 bases between them. The CDR3 loop spans 11 amino acids. Germline CDR1 reads LNHDA; CDR2 reads SQIVND (reference sequence). The CDR3 loop is CASSTPGVEHF. The CDR3 DNA follows: TGTGCCAGTAGTACACCAGGTGTGGAGCATTTT.

V usage is TRBV7-6 and J usage is TRBJ1-3; TRBD1 might be the D (6 bases). Trimming took off 5 bases at V and 2 bases at J, with 16 bases between the two ends. Germline-derived CDR1 and CDR2 are SGHVS and FNYEAQ. The CDR3 runs 16 residues. The DNA for the CDR3 is TGTGCCAGCAGCCTTAGGGGGGTATTGACTGGAAACACCATATATTTT. As protein: CASSLRGVLTGNTIYF.

The rearrangement uses TRBV12-5 and TRBJ1-3; D is unclear. The CDR3 sequence is 19 residues long. Trimming removed 1 base from V and 1 base from J, with 20 bases in between. Germline CDR1 and CDR2: LGHNT and FRNRAP. CDR3 sequence (DNA): TGTGCTAGTGGTTTGGGACTCAACGAGCTGCGGTCTTCTGGAAACACCATATATTTT. As protein: CASGLGLNELRSSGNTIYF.

The chain combines TRBV5-6 with TRBJ1-5, with 7 bases that match TRBD1. The germline CDR1 and CDR2 sequences are SGHDT and YYEEEE. The trim removed 4 bases at V and 1 base at J, leaving 5 bases unmatched. The CDR3 length is 15 residues. CDR3 DNA sequence: TGTGCCAGCAGCCTCAAGACAGGGAGCAATCAGCCCCAGCATTTT. Its translation is CASSLKTGSNQPQHF.

This clone appeared a single time. The chain couples TRBV29-1 to TRBJ1-4; perhaps TRBD1 as D (5 bases). The ends were cut back, 3 bases at V and 8 bases at J, with 16 bases in the middle. Germline values: CDR1 SQVTM, CDR2 ANQGSEA. This CDR3 is built from 14 residues. Here the CDR3 DNA reads TGCAGCGTTGAGCACGGGACTTTGGGAGAAAAACTGTTTTTT. It yields the protein CSVEHGTLGEKLFF.

Here the CDR3 reads CASSDGTGAIYGYTF. The CDR3 DNA sequence: TGCGCCAGCAGCGACGGGACAGGGGCTATCTATGGCTACACCTTC. The chain couples TRBV5-1 to TRBJ1-2; 10 nucleotides match TRBD1. The length of the CDR3 is 15 residues. V gave up 4 bases and J gave up 4 bases; unmatched junction bases: 7. CDR1 is SGHRS and CDR2 is YFSETQ in the germline V gene. Together with reference TRBV5-1 and TRBJ1-2, the CDR3 gives the full variable domain: KAGVTQTPRYLIKTRGQQVTLSCSPISGHRSVSWYQQTPGQGLQFLFEYFSETQRNKGNFPGRFSGRQFSNSRSEMNVSTLELGDSALYLCASSDGTGAIYGYTFGSGTRLTVV.

The genes are TRBV6-5 and TRBJ1-2; possible D gene TRBD1, 6 bases. The CDR3 sequence is 14 residues long. The V end lost 8 bases, the J end lost 5 bases, and 18 bases lay between the germline ends. CDR1 is MNHEY and CDR2 is SVGAGI in the germline V gene. As DNA, the CDR3 is TGTGCCAGCGGAAAAGTTGGGGGCGCTTATGGCTACACCTTC. Its translation: CASGKVGGAYGYTF.

In DNA form, the CDR3 reads TGTGCCAGCATGGGAGGGAGTGAGCAGTTCTTC. This translates into CASMGGSEQFF. V and J are TRBV6-5 and TRBJ2-1; TRBD2 aligns across 7 bases. The CDR3 length is 11 residues. With V trimmed by 7 bases and J by 9 bases, 3 bases remained unmatched. Per germline, CDR1 MNHEY and CDR2 SVGAGI.

The gene calls are TRBV24-1 and TRBJ1-5; 9 bases agree with TRBD1. The CDR3 sequence is 17 residues long. V trimming: 4 bases; J trimming: 1 base; junction bases outside the gene matches: 7. Germline V gene data show CDR1 as KGHDR and CDR2 as SFDVKD. The CDR3 reads CATSDYQGQGSNQPQHF. The CDR3 DNA is TGTGCCACCAGTGACTACCAGGGACAGGGCAGCAATCAGCCCCAGCATTTT.

The chain has TRBV19 and TRBJ1-2, with 7 bases that match TRBD1. The CDR3 is 13 amino acids. From germline, CDR1 is LNHDA and CDR2 SQIVND (reference sequence). V shed 3 bases and J 8 bases; nucleotides not matched to a gene: 6. The CDR3 is CASSINPGGGYTF. In nucleotides, the CDR3 is TGTGCCAGTAGTATTAACCCAGGGGGAGGCTACACCTTC.

The chain is built from TRBV5-1 and TRBJ2-5; D unclear. V lost 2 bases and J 1 base, leaving 9 bases between the germline ends. CDR3 length: 14 amino acids. Germline assignment: CDR1 SGHRS and CDR2 YFSETQ. The CDR3 region is CASSLSASQETQYF. The CDR3 bases are TGCGCCAGCAGCTTATCGGCCAGCCAAGAGACCCAGTACTTC. Filled out from reference TRBV5-1 and TRBJ2-5, the complete variable domain reads KAGVTQTPRYLIKTRGQQVTLSCSPISGHRSVSWYQQTPGQGLQFLFEYFSETQRNKGNFPGRFSGRQFSNSRSEMNVSTLELGDSALYLCASSLSASQETQYFGPGTRLLVL.

The V and J genes are TRBV19 and TRBJ1-1; D perhaps matches TRBD1 (5 bases). Looked up from germline, CDR1 is LNHDA and CDR2 is SQIVND (reference sequence). The V end lost 6 bases, the J end lost 9 bases, and 14 bases lay between the germline ends. The CDR3 runs to 12 residues. Here the CDR3 DNA reads TGTGCCAGTAGCTATCCGGGACTTAAAGCTTTCTTT. This encodes CASSYPGLKAFF.

The chain has TRBV10-1 and TRBJ2-7; unclear D gene. V lost 4 bases and J 3 bases, leaving 22 bases between the germline ends. The CDR3 extends over 17 amino acids. Germline V gene lookup returns CDR1 WNHNN and CDR2 SYGVQD (reference sequence). The CDR3 DNA reads TGCGCCAGCAGTGTGGCCAACTCCAAAGACGGCAACTACGAGCAGTACTTC. This codes for CASSVANSKDGNYEQYF.

The chain combines TRBV3-1 (or the pseudogene TRBV3-2) with TRBJ1-2; D gene ambiguous. The CDR3 is made up of 16 amino acids. Germline V gene data show CDR1 as LGHDT and CDR2 as YNNKEL (reference sequence). Trimming removed 7 bases at V and 6 bases at J, with 24 bases between. CDR3 sequence reads: CASTGMTGLSLNGYTF. The CDR3 region has the DNA TGTGCCAGCACCGGAATGACCGGTCTTTCTTTAAATGGCTACACCTTC.

V and J are TRBV3-1 (or the pseudogene TRBV3-2) and TRBJ2-2; D remains unclear. Trimming took 4 bases from V and 0 from J, leaving 6 bases between them. CDR1 LGHDT and CDR2 YNNKEL come from the germline V gene (reference sequence). The CDR3 is 14 amino acids. This chain's CDR3 is CASSPSANTGELFF. The CDR3 region has the DNA TGTGCCAGCAGCCCCTCAGCGAACACCGGGGAGCTGTTTTTT.

This clone was detected only a few times. The chain is built from TRBV6-5 and TRBJ1-1; tentatively, D is TRBD1 (5 bases). Trimming took 7 bases from V and 4 from J, leaving 7 bases between them. This CDR3 is built from 11 residues. Germline loops: CDR1 MNHEY, CDR2 SVGAGI. CDR3 sequence (DNA): TGTGCCAGCAATAGGGGCACTGAAGCTTTCTTT. Its translation: CASNRGTEAFF.

The chain is built from TRBV11-2 and TRBJ2-7; maybe TRBD2 (6 bases). This CDR3 contains 12 residues. The germline V gene encodes CDR1 SGHAT and CDR2 FQNNGV. The germline V and J ends were trimmed by 5 bases and 6 bases, with 11 bases remaining between them. For the CDR3, the DNA is TGTGCCAGCAGCCGGTGGAGGGGCGAGCAGTACTTC. As protein: CASSRWRGEQYF.

This chain uses TRBV5-5 with TRBJ1-4, with a tentative D call TRBD1 (5 bases). The CDR3 length is 17 residues. The germline CDR1 and CDR2 sequences are SGHKS and YYEKEE (reference sequence). V lost 2 bases, J lost 1 base, and 15 bases lay in between. The CDR3 DNA reads TGTGCCAGCAGCTTTCCCCAGGGCCAGCAAACTAATGAAAAACTGTTTTTT. This gives the protein CASSFPQGQQTNEKLFF.

The chain has TRBV2 and TRBJ2-7, with 7 bases aligning to TRBD1. The CDR3 loop spans 16 amino acids. CDR1 and CDR2 (germline): SNHLY, FYNNEI. V was clipped by 0 bases and J by 2 bases; unmatched bases: 7. CDR3 sequence (DNA): TGTGCCAGCAGTGAAGCGCCAACAGGGGAAACCTACGAGCAGTACTTC. Translation gives CASSEAPTGETYEQYF.

The chain links TRBV3-1 (or the pseudogene TRBV3-2) to TRBJ1-3; D is undetermined. The CDR3 runs to 17 residues. The V gene's germline CDR1 is LGHDT and CDR2 YNNKEL (reference sequence). Trimming removed 0 bases at V and 2 bases at J, with 14 bases between. The CDR3 DNA is TGTGCCAGCAGCCAAGATGTTTCGGGGTTTACTGGAAACACCATATATTTT. Protein product: CASSQDVSGFTGNTIYF.